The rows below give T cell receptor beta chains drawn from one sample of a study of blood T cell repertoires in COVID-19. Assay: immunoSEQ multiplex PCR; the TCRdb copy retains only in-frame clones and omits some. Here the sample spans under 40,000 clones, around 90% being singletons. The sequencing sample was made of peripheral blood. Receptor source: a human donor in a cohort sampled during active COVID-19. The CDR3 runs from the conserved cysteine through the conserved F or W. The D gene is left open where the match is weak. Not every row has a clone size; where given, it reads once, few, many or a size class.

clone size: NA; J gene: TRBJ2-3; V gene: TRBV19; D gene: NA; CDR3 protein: CASSQPRAGTDTQYF; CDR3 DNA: TGTGCCAGTAGTCAACCCAGGGCCGGCACAGATACGCAGTATTTT
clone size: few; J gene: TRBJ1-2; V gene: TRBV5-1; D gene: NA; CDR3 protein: CASSSRPTYGYTF; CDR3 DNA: TGCGCCAGCAGCTCCCGCCCAACCTACGGCTACACCTTC
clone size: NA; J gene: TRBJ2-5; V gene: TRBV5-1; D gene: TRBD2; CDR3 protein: CASSLGRGGHGETQYF; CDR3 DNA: TGCGCCAGCAGCTTGGGCCGCGGGGGGCATGGGGAGACCCAGTACTTC
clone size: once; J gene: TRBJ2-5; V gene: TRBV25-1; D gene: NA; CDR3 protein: CASSEYHPGQETQYF; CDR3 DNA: TGTGCCAGCAGTGAATACCACCCCGGCCAAGAGACCCAGTACTTC
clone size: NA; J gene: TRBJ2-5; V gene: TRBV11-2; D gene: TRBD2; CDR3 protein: CASSLTGGQGLKTQYF; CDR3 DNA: TGTGCCAGCAGCTTAACGGGAGGGCAGGGATTGAAGACCCAGTACTTC
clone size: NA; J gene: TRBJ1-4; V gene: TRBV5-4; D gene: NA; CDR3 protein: CASSSGVTNEKLFF; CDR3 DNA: TGTGCCAGCAGCTCAGGGGTAACTAATGAAAAACTGTTTTTT
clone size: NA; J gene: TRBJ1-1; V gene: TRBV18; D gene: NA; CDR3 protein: CASSPPKTEAFF; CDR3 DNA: TGTGCCAGCTCACCCCCTAAGACTGAAGCTTTCTTT
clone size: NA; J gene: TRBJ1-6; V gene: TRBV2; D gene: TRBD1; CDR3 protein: CASSGRTGINSPLHF; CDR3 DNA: TGTGCCAGCAGTGGGAGGACAGGGATTAATTCACCCCTCCACTTT
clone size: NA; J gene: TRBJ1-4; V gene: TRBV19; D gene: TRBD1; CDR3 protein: CASSTGTGLTELFF; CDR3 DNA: TGTGCCAGTAGTACCGGGACAGGTCTGACGGAACTGTTTTTT
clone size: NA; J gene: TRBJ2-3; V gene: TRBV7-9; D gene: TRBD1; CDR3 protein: CASLGQGGPDTQYF; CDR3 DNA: TGTGCCAGCCTAGGACAGGGTGGGCCAGATACGCAGTATTTT
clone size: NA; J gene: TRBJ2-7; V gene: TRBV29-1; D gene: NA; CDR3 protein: CSVADSYEQYF; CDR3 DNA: TGCAGCGTGGCAGACTCCTACGAGCAGTACTTC
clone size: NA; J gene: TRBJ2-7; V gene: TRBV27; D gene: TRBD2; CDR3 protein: CASSLAGEGYEQYF; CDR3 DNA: TGTGCCAGCAGTCTAGCGGGAGAAGGGTACGAGCAGTACTTC
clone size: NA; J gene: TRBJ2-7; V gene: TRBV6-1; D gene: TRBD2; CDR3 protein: CASSEGGLAPYEQYF; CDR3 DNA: TGTGCCAGCAGTGAAGGGGGACTAGCGCCCTACGAGCAGTACTTC
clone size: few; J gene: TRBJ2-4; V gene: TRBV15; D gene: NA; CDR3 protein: CATSRRRDPLRENIQYF; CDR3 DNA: TGTGCCACCAGCAGGCGGCGGGACCCCCTCAGGGAAAACATTCAGTACTTC
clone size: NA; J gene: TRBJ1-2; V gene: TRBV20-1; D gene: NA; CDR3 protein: CSASGGRGNGNYGYTF; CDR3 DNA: TGCAGTGCTAGTGGGGGTAGGGGTAACGGTAACTATGGCTACACCTTC
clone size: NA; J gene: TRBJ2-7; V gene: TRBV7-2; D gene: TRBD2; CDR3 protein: CASSLSTSGSVQYF; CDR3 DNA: TGTGCCAGCAGCTTATCGACTAGCGGGAGTGTGCAGTACTTC
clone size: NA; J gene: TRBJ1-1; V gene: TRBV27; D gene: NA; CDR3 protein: CASSLPGGQHTEAFF; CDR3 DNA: TGTGCCAGCAGTTTACCGGGGGGCCAGCACACTGAAGCTTTCTTT
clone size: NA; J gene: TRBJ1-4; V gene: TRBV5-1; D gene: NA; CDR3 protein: CASSFTQLANEKLFF; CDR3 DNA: TGCGCCAGCAGCTTTACACAGTTGGCTAATGAAAAACTGTTTTTT
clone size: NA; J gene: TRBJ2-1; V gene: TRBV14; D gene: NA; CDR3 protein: CASSPRARTGTTYNEQFF; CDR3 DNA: TGTGCCAGCAGCCCGCGAGCCAGAACCGGGACAACTTACAATGAGCAGTTCTTC
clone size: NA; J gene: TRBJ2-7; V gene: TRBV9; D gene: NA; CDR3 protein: CASSVVWGGSFSYEQYF; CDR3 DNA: TGTGCCAGCAGCGTAGTGTGGGGCGGCAGCTTCTCCTACGAGCAGTACTTC
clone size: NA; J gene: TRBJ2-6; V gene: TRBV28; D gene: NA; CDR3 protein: CASVQASGANVLTF; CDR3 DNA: TGTGCCAGTGTGCAGGCCTCTGGGGCCAACGTCCTGACTTTC
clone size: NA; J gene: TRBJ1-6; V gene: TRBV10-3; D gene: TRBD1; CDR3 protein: CAISEFTGGSPLHF; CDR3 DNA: TGTGCCATCAGTGAGTTTACAGGGGGGTCACCCCTCCACTTT
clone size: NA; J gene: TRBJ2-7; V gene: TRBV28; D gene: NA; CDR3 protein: CASSPTGTYHEQYF; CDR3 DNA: TGTGCCAGCAGTCCGACCGGGACTTACCACGAGCAGTACTTC
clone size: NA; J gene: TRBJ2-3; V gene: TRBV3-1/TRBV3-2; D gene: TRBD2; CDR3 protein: CASSQMVMADSGGARDTQYF; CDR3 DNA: TGTGCCAGCAGCCAAATGGTTATGGCTGATAGCGGGGGGGCTAGAGATACGCAGTATTTT
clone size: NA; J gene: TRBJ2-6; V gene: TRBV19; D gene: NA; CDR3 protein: CASSMGEPGANVLTF; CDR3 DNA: TGTGCCAGTAGTATGGGCGAACCAGGGGCCAACGTCCTGACTTTC
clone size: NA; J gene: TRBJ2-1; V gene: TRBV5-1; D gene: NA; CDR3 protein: CASSLAASALGNEQFF; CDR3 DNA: TGCGCCAGCAGCTTGGCGGCCTCAGCGCTCGGGAATGAGCAGTTCTTC
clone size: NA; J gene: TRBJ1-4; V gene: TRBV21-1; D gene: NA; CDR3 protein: CASSLGPGQDNEKLFF; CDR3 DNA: TGTGCCAGCAGCTTGGGACCGGGACAGGATAATGAAAAACTGTTTTTT
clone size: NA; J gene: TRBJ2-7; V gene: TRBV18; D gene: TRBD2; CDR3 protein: CASSPSAGGPYEQYF; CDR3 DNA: TGTGCCAGCTCACCATCAGCGGGGGGGCCCTACGAGCAGTACTTC
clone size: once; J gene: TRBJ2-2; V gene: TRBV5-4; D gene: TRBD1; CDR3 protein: CASSLTGAGTGELFF; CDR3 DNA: TGTGCCAGCAGCCTTACAGGGGCGGGCACCGGGGAGCTGTTTTTT
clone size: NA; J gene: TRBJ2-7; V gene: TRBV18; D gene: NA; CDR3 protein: CASSPRQAYEQYF; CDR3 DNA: TGTGCCAGCTCACCACGGCAAGCCTACGAGCAGTACTTC
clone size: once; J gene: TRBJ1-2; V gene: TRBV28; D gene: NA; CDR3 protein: CASSLGGGYGYTF; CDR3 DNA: TGTGCCAGCAGTTTGGGTGGCGGTTATGGCTACACCTTC
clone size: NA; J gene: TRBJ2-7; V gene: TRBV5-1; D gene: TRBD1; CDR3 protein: CASSLTGTAYEQYF; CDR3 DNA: TGCGCCAGCAGCCTAACCGGGACAGCCTACGAGCAGTACTTC
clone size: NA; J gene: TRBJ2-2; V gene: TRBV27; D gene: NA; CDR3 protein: CASSLKRNTGELFF; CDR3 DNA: TGTGCCAGCAGTCTCAAGCGGAACACCGGGGAGCTGTTTTTT
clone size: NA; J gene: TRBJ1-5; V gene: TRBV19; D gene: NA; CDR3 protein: CASSIGWQGNQPQHF; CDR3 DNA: TGTGCCAGTAGTATAGGTTGGCAGGGGAATCAGCCCCAGCATTTT
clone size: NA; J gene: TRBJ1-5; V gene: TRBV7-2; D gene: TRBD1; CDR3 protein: CASSSDRVWNQPQHF; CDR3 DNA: TGTGCCAGCAGTAGTGACAGGGTGTGGAATCAGCCCCAGCATTTT
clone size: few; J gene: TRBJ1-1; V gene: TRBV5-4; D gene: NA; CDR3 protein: CASSLSSGPGALNTEAFF; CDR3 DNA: TGTGCCAGCAGCTTGAGTTCAGGGCCGGGAGCGTTGAACACTGAAGCTTTCTTT
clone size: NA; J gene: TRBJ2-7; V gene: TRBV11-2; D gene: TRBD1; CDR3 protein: CASSLDRAGGSYEQYF; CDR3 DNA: TGTGCCAGCAGCTTAGATAGGGCAGGGGGCTCCTACGAGCAGTACTTC
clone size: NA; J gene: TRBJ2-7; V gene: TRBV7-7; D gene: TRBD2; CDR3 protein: CASSTGLAGASEQYF; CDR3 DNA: TGTGCCAGCAGCACCGGACTAGCGGGAGCCTCCGAGCAGTACTTC
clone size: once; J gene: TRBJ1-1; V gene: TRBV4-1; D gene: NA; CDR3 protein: CASSLLPSMATEAFF; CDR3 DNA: TGCGCCAGCAGCCTTCTCCCGTCAATGGCTACTGAAGCTTTCTTT
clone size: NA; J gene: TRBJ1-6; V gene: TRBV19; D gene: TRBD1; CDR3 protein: CASSILRDRDSPLHF; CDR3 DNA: TGTGCCAGTAGTATACTCCGGGACAGGGATTCACCCCTCCACTTT
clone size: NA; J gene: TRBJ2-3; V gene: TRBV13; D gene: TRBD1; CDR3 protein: CASSPRQGKQYF; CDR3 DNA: TGTGCCAGCAGCCCAAGACAGGGGAAGCAGTATTTT
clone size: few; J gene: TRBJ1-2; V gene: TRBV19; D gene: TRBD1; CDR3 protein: CASISGQGDGYTF; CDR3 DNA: TGTGCCAGTATTTCGGGACAGGGAGATGGCTACACCTTC
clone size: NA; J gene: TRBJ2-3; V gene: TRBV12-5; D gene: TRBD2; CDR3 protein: CASGLRLASPSDTQYF; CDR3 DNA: TGTGCTAGTGGTTTGCGACTAGCGAGCCCCTCAGATACGCAGTATTTT
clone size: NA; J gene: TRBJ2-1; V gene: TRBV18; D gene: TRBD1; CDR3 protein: CASSPGTGVGNEQFF; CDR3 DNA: TGTGCCAGCTCACCTGGGACAGGGGTCGGGAATGAGCAGTTCTTC
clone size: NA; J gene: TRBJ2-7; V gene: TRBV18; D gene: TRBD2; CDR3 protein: CASSRLAGGGYEQYF; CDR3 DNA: TGTGCCAGCTCACGACTAGCGGGGGGAGGCTACGAGCAGTACTTC
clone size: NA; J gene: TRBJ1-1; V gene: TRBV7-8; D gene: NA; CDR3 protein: CASSLVGGRGNTEAFF; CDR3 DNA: TGTGCCAGCAGCTTAGTCGGGGGAAGAGGGAACACTGAAGCTTTCTTT
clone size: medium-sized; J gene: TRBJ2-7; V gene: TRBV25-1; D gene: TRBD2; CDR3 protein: CASSSGLAGSYEQYF; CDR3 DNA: TGTGCCAGCAGTTCCGGACTAGCGGGGTCCTACGAGCAGTACTTC
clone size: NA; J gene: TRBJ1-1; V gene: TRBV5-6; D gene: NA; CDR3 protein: CASSLGGNTEAFF; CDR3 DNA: TGTGCCAGCAGTTTAGGGGGAAACACTGAAGCTTTCTTT
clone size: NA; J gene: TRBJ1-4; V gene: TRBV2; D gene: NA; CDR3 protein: CASSRDAGVTTNEKLFF; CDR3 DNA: TGTGCCAGCAGCCGGGACGCAGGGGTGACAACTAATGAAAAACTGTTTTTT
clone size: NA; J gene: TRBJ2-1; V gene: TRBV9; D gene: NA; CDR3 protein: CASSLIGTDYNEQFF; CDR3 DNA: TGTGCCAGCAGCCTTATAGGTACAGACTACAATGAGCAGTTCTTC
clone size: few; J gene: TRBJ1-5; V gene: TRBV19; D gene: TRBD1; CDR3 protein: CASSILLGQGKQPQHF; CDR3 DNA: TGTGCCAGTAGTATCCTTCTCGGACAGGGTAAGCAGCCCCAGCATTTT
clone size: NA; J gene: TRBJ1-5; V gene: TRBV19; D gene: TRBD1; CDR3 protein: CASSTGLTGNSNQPQHF; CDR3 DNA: TGTGCCAGTAGTACAGGATTGACAGGGAATAGCAATCAGCCCCAGCATTTT